This passage covers 21 T cell receptor beta chains from one sample sequenced in a study of cytomegalovirus exposure and HLA in healthy donors listed by TCRdb under 2017. Library method: the immunoSEQ multiplex PCR assay. For the multiplex PCR, a mixture combining 60 forward primers for TCR Vbeta segments and 13 reverse primers for TCR Jbeta segments was used. The source is immuneACCESS, and TCRdb retained only in-frame sequences with V and J called. Part of the clones is not carried over; for the studies checked, unresolved V genes explain less than half of this, and the remainder is unexplained. A total of about 130,000 clones appear in this sample, approximately 70% of them only once. The ten largest clones represent about 1.5% of the sample. What was sequenced was PBMCs. These receptors all stem from a human donor in good health.

The J gene is TRBJ1-2, the V gene TRBV6-1; TRBD1 is a possible D gene (6 bases). The length of the CDR3 is 13 residues. The germline V gene has CDR1 MNHNS and CDR2 SASEGT. V was clipped by 2 bases and J by 3 bases, with 7 bases between them. The CDR3 DNA reads as TGTGCCAGCAGTGAAAACAGGGACTATGGCTACACCTTC. Translation: CASSENRDYGYTF.

The rearrangement links TRBV6-5 to TRBJ2-4; D remains ambiguous. V was clipped by 0 bases and J by 10 bases, with 10 bases between them. CDR3 length: 13 amino acids. Germline V lookup: CDR1 MNHEY, CDR2 SVGAGI. The CDR3 reads CASSYSPSGIQYF. The CDR3 DNA follows: TGTGCCAGCAGTTACTCACCCTCCGGGATTCAGTACTTC.

This clone showed up just once. The chain joins TRBV7-8 to TRBJ1-1, with TRBD1 as a possible D gene (5 bases). The CDR3 loop spans 15 amino acids. V was pared by 1 base and J by 0 bases, with 9 bases between. Looked up from germline, CDR1 is SGHVS and CDR2 is FQNEAQ. For the CDR3, the DNA is TGTGCCAGCAGCTTAGTGGTAGGGGTGAACACTGAAGCTTTCTTT. Amino acids: CASSLVVGVNTEAFF.

DNA of the CDR3: TGTGCTAGTGGTTTGGGGCCCTACGAGCAGTACTTC. It is translated as CASGLGPYEQYF. The chain is built from TRBV12-5 and TRBJ2-7, with D unclear. CDR1 and CDR2 from the germline V gene are LGHNT and FRNRAP. The length of the CDR3 is 12 residues. The ends were cut back, 1 base at V and 2 bases at J, with 3 bases in the middle.

This clone was seen just once. The chain recombines TRBV15 with TRBJ2-1; 11 nucleotides match TRBD2. The CDR3 runs to 17 residues. From germline, CDR1 is LNHNV and CDR2 YYDKDF (reference sequence). V trimming: 2 bases; J trimming: 8 bases; junction bases outside the gene matches: 11. The CDR3 reads CATSRYVSGRASDEQFF. The CDR3, as DNA: TGTGCCACCAGCAGATATGTTAGCGGGAGGGCCTCGGATGAGCAGTTCTTC.

The V and J genes are TRBV9 and TRBJ2-3; TRBD1 aligns across 8 bases. The CDR3 loop spans 15 amino acids. V shed 0 bases and J 3 bases; nucleotides not matched to a gene: 3. Looked up from germline, CDR1 is SGDLS and CDR2 is YYNGEE. CDR3: CASSVGRQGTDTQYF. In nucleotides, the CDR3 is TGTGCCAGCAGCGTAGGAAGACAGGGGACAGATACGCAGTATTTT.

This chain joins TRBV7-8 and TRBJ1-1; perhaps TRBD1 as D (5 bases). The germline CDR1 and CDR2 sequences are SGHVS and FQNEAQ. Trimming removed 5 bases at V and 2 bases at J, with 15 bases between. The CDR3 is 15 amino acids. CDR3 DNA: TGTGCCAGCAGCGCGTACGGGGGACCAAACACTGAAGCTTTCTTT. Translating it yields CASSAYGGPNTEAFF.

This chain uses TRBV30 with TRBJ2-7; TRBD1 matches 8 bases. The germline CDR1 and CDR2 sequences are GTSNPN and SVGIG (reference sequence). There are 14 residues in the CDR3. Trimming took 0 bases from V and 5 from J; bases not matched to a gene: 6. The CDR3: CAWSVCRGPDEQYF. In DNA form, the CDR3 reads TGTGCCTGGAGTGTATGCAGGGGGCCCGACGAGCAGTACTTC. Full variable domain (rest looked up from reference TRBV30 and TRBJ2-7): SQTIHQWPATLVQPVGSPLSLECTVEGTSNPNLYWYRQAAGRGLQLLFYSVGIGQISSEVPQNLSASRPQDRQFILSSKKLLLSDSGFYLCAWSVCRGPDEQYFGPGTRLTVT.

This rearrangement joins TRBV6-4 to TRBJ2-3, with D unclear. The germline gives CDR1 MRHNA, CDR2 SNTAGT. The CDR3 length is 14 residues. Trimming cost V 6 bases and J 4 bases, with 14 bases left between them. This CDR3 is CASSAKADSDTQYF. The DNA for the CDR3 is TGTGCCAGCAGCGCCAAGGCCGACTCAGATACGCAGTATTTT.

Here the CDR3 DNA reads TGTGCCAGCAGCTCGAACGGGGGGCAGCCCCAGCATTTT. It codes for CASSSNGGQPQHF. The chain employs TRBV6-6 and TRBJ1-5; tentative D call: TRBD1 (5 bases). The CDR3 is made up of 13 amino acids. In germline, CDR1 is MNHNY, CDR2 SVGAGI (reference sequence). Trimming cost V 6 bases and J 7 bases, with 13 bases left between them.

The chain couples TRBV18 to TRBJ1-6, with D uncertain. This CDR3 is built from 14 residues. Trimming shortened V by 3 bases and J by 4 bases, and 7 bases separated the two germline ends. Germline CDR1 KGHSH, CDR2 LQKENI. The DNA of the CDR3 is TGTGCCAGCTCACCGGCAGAATATAATTCACCCCTCCACTTT. It is translated as CASSPAEYNSPLHF.

The CDR3 DNA is TGTGCCAGCACCCCTGTTGCGGGACAGAATTACGAGCAGTACTTC. Amino acid sequence: CASTPVAGQNYEQYF. The gene calls are TRBV7-2 and TRBJ2-7, with D maybe TRBD1 (7 bases). Germline values: CDR1 SGHTA, CDR2 FQGNSA. The CDR3 runs to 15 residues. Trimming left V 7 bases short and J 4 bases short, with 20 bases between.

Notes on this clone: At one end, the junction sequence differs from germline, possibly due to a read error. V and J are TRBV19 and TRBJ1-5; D is possibly TRBD1 (5 bases). The CDR3 consists of 16 residues. CDR1 and CDR2 from the germline V gene are LNHDA and SQIVND (reference sequence). The CDR3 nucleotides read TGTGCCAGTAGTAGTAGACAGATTACTAGCAATAAGCCCCAGCATTTT. Protein product: CASSSRQITSNKPQHF.

This chain joins TRBV5-8 and TRBJ2-3, with D tentatively TRBD1 (7 bases). The CDR3 is 18 residues long. The germline V gene encodes CDR1 SGHTS and CDR2 YDEGEE. The germline V and J ends were trimmed by 4 bases and 3 bases, with 24 bases remaining between them. The CDR3 sequence: CASSPLGDSWRVTDTQYF. CDR3 DNA: TGTGCCAGCAGCCCCCTGGGGGACAGCTGGAGGGTTACAGATACGCAGTATTTT.

The rearrangement links TRBV5-1 to TRBJ2-3; D is perhaps TRBD1 (5 bases). Germline lookup yields CDR1 SGHRS and CDR2 YFSETQ. V gave up 3 bases and J gave up 6 bases, with 11 bases separating them. The CDR3 spans 13 residues. The CDR3 spells CASSYDSSDTQYF. CDR3 coding DNA: TGCGCCAGCAGCTACGACAGCAGCGATACGCAGTATTTT.

The chain uses TRBV2 and TRBJ2-6; the match to TRBD2 covers 10 bases. CDR3 length: 18 residues. Per germline, CDR1 SNHLY and CDR2 FYNNEI. The V segment lost 2 bases and the J segment 0 bases; nucleotides outside the gene matches: 4. CDR3 region: CASSETSGASSGANVLTF. CDR3 nucleotide sequence: TGTGCCAGCAGTGAAACTAGCGGGGCTAGCTCTGGGGCCAACGTCCTGACTTTC.

This clone was found a few times. V and J are TRBV28 and TRBJ2-7, with no clear D. The CDR3 is made up of 12 amino acids. Between the trimmed V and J ends, which lost 4 bases and 3 bases, there was a span of 7 bases. Germline V gene sequence: CDR1 MDHEN, CDR2 SYDVKM. CDR3 nucleotide sequence: TGTGCCAGCAGTTCGCCCGGCTACGAGCAGTACTTC. It specifies CASSSPGYEQYF. The full variable domain, rest sourced from reference TRBV28 and TRBJ2-7, is DVKVTQSSRYLVKRTGEKVFLECVQDMDHENMFWYRQDPGLGLRLIYFSYDVKMKEKGDIPEGYSVSREKKERFSLILESASTNQTSMYLCASSSPGYEQYFGPGTRLTVT.

The chain is built from TRBV9 and TRBJ1-3, with TRBD1 matching over 7 bases. The CDR3 is 16 residues long. Looked up from germline, CDR1 is SGDLS and CDR2 is YYNGEE. J was trimmed by 0 bases and V by 4 bases; bases with no gene match: 7. The CDR3, as DNA: TGTGCCAGCAGCCCGCGACAGGGAAGCTCTGGAAACACCATATATTTT. Amino acid sequence: CASSPRQGSSGNTIYF.

This clone has just a few counts. J is TRBJ2-5 and V is TRBV14, with D perhaps TRBD1 (5 bases). V shed 7 bases and J shed 6 bases, with 21 bases lying between them. Germline CDR1 is SGHDN and CDR2 is FVKESK. The CDR3 sequence is 15 residues long. The CDR3 nucleotides read TGTGCCAGCACCCTCGGGCAGGGAAGTGTGAAGACCCAGTACTTC. Residues: CASTLGQGSVKTQYF. The full variable domain, with the rest looked up from reference TRBV14 and TRBJ2-5, is EAGVTQFPSHSVIEKGQTVTLRCDPISGHDNLYWYRRVMGKEIKFLLHFVKESKQDESGMPNNRFLAERTGGTYSTLKVQPAELEDSGVYFCASTLGQGSVKTQYFGPGTRLLVL.

The V and J genes are TRBV7-2 and TRBJ1-4; D gene uncertain. From germline, CDR1 is SGHTA and CDR2 FQGNSA. This CDR3 comprises 14 residues. With 4 bases removed from V and 5 bases from J, the gap between germline ends came to 11 bases. In nucleotides, the CDR3 is TGTGCCAGCAGCTCCGGGAACCGAAATGAAAAACTGTTTTTT. The encoded protein is CASSSGNRNEKLFF.

V and J are TRBV11-2 and TRBJ2-5; D not certain. CDR3 length equals 12 residues. Germline V gene data show CDR1 as SGHAT and CDR2 as FQNNGV. Trimming cost V 7 bases and J 5 bases, with 11 bases left between them. The DNA of the CDR3 is TGTGCCAGCAACTACGACGCGGAGACCCAGTACTTC. Translation: CASNYDAETQYF.